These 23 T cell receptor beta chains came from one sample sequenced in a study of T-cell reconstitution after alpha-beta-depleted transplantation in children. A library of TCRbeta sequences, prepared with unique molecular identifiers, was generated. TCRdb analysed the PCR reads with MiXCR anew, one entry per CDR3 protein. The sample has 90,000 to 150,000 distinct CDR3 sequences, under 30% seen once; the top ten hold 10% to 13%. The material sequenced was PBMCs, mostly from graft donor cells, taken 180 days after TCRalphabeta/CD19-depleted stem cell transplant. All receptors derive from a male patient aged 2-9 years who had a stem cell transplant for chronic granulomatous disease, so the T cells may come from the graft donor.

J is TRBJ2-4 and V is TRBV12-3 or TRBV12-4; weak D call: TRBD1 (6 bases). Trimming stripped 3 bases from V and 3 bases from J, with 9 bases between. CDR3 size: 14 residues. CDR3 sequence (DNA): TGTGCCAGCAGTTTCGGACAGAACAAAAACATTCAGTACTTC. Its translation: CASSFGQNKNIQYF.

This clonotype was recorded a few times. This CDR3 reads CASSVKGQGADTQYF. CDR3 sequence (DNA): TGTGCCAGCAGCGTAAAGGGACAGGGTGCAGATACGCAGTATTTT. V and J are TRBV9 and TRBJ2-3; TRBD1 matches at 9 bases. The CDR3 consists of 15 residues. Germline V lookup: CDR1 SGDLS, CDR2 YYNGEE. The trim removed 1 base at V and 4 bases at J, leaving 4 bases unmatched.

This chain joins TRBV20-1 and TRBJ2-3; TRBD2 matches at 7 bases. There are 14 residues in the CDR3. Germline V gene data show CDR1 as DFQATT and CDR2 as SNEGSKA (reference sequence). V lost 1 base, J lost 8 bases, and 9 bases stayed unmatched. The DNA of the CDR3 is TGCAGTGCTAGAGTAACAGCCACGGGGGGTACGCAGTATTTT. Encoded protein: CSARVTATGGTQYF.

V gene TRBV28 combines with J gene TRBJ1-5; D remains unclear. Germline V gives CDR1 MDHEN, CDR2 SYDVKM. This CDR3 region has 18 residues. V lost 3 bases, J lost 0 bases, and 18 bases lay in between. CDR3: CASSLLPLGRDSNQPQHF. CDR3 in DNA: TGTGCCAGCAGTTTGCTCCCTCTGGGCCGAGATAGCAATCAGCCCCAGCATTTT.

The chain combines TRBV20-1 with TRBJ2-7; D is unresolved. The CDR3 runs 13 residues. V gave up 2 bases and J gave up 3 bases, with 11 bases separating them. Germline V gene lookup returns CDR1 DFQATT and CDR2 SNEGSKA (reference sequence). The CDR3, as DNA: TGCAGTGCTAGACGATTTGGGCACTACGAGCAGTACTTC. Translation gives CSARRFGHYEQYF.

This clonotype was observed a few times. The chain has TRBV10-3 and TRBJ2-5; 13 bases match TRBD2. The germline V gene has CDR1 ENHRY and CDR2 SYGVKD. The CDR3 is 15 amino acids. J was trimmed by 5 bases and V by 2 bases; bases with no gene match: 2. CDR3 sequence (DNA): TGTGCCATCAGTGAGGGACTAGCGGGAGTGGAGACCCAGTACTTC. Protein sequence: CAISEGLAGVETQYF.

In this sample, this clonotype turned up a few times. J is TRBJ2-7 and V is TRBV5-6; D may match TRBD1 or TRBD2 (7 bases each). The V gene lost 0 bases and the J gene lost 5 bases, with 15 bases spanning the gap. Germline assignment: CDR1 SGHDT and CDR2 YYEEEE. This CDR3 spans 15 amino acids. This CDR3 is CASSLGRQGGDEQYF. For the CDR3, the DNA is TGTGCCAGCAGCTTGGGGAGACAGGGAGGGGACGAGCAGTACTTC.

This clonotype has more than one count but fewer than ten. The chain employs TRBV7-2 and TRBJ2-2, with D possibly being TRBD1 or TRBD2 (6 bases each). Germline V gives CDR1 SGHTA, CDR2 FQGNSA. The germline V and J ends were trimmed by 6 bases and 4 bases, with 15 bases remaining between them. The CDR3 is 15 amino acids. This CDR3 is CASSWRGEGTGELFF. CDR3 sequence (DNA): TGTGCCAGCAGTTGGAGGGGGGAAGGCACCGGGGAGCTGTTTTTT.

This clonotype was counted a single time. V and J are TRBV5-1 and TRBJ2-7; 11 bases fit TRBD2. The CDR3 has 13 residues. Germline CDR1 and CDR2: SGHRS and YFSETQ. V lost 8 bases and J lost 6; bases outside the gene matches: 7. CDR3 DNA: TGCGCCAGTTCGACTAGCGGGACCCCCGAGCAGTACTTC. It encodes CASSTSGTPEQYF. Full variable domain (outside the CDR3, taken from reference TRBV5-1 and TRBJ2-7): KAGVTQTPRYLIKTRGQQVTLSCSPISGHRSVSWYQQTPGQGLQFLFEYFSETQRNKGNFPGRFSGRQFSNSRSEMNVSTLELGDSALYLCASSTSGTPEQYFGPGTRLTVT.

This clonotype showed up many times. The CDR3 region is CASSFRGSSYNEQFF. The CDR3 DNA reads TGTGCCAGCAGTTTTCGTGGAAGCTCCTACAATGAGCAGTTCTTC. The V gene is TRBV12-3 or TRBV12-4, the J gene TRBJ2-1; D gene unclear. Trimming left V 3 bases short and J 0 bases short, with 9 bases between. The CDR3 has 15 residues.

The CDR3 DNA reads as TGTGCCAGCAGCTTAGCTAGCGGGAACGATGAGCAGTTCTTC. Protein: CASSLASGNDEQFF. The V and J genes are TRBV7-3 and TRBJ2-1; TRBD2 aligns across 9 bases. This CDR3 has 14 amino acids. J gave up 8 bases and V 2 bases, and 4 bases lay outside the gene matches. Looked up from germline, CDR1 is SGHTA and CDR2 is FQGTGA.

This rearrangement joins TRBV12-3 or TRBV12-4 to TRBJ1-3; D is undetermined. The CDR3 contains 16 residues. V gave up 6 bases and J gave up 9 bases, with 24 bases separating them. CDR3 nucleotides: TGTGCCAGCAGATCCATCTCACAGCGCCATTTGACCACCATATATTTT. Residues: CASRSISQRHLTTIYF.

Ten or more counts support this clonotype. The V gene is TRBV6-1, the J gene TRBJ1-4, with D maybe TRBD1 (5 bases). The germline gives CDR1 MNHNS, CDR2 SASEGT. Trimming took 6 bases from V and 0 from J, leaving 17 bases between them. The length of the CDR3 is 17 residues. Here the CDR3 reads CASRDRGRLATNEKLFF. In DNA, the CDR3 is TGTGCCAGCAGGGATCGGGGCCGACTAGCAACTAATGAAAAACTGTTTTTT.

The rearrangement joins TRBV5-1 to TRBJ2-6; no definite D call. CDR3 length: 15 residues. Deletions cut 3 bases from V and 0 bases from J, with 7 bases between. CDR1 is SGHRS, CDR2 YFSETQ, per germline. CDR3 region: CASSSRTSGANVLTF. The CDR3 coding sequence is TGCGCCAGCAGCTCTAGAACCTCTGGGGCCAACGTCCTGACTTTC.

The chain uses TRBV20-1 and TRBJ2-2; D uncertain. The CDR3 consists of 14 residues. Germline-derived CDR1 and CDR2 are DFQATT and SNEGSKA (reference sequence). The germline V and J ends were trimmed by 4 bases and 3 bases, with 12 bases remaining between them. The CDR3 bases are TGCAGTGCTACTAGGATATTTGACACCGGGGAGCTGTTTTTT. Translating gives CSATRIFDTGELFF.

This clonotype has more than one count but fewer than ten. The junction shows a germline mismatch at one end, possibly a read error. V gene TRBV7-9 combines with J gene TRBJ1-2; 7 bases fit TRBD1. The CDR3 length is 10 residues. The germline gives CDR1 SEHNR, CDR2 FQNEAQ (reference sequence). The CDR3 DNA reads TGTGCCAGCAGTTTCGACAGGGCCGACTTC. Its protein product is CASSFDRADF.

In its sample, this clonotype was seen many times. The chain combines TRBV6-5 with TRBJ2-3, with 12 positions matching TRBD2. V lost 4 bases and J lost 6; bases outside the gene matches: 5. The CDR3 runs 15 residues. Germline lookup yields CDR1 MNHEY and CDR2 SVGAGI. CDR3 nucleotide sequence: TGTGCCAGCAGTTTCCGGACTAGCGGGGCGGATACGCAGTATTTT. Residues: CASSFRTSGADTQYF.

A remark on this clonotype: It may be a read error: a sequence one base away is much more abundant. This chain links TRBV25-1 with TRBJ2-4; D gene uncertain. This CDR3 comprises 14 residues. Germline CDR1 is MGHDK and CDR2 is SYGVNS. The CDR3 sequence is CASRANAEENSQYF. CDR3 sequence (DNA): TGTGCCAGCAGAGCCAATGCAGAGGAAAACAGTCAGTACTTC.

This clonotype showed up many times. The DNA of the CDR3 is TGTGCCAGCTCACCATTAAGTGACATTCAGTACTTC. This codes for CASSPLSDIQYF. V is TRBV18 and J is TRBJ2-4; the D is unclear. The germline CDR1 and CDR2 sequences are KGHSH and LQKENI. The CDR3 is made up of 12 amino acids. The V end was cut by 2 bases, the J end by 8 bases, with 7 bases between.

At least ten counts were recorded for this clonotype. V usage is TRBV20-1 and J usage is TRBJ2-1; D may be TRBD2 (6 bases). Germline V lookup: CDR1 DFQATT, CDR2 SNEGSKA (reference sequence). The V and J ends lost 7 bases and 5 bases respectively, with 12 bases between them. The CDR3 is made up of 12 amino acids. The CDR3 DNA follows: TGCAGTGTCCGACTAGGGAACAATGAGCAGTTCTTC. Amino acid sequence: CSVRLGNNEQFF.

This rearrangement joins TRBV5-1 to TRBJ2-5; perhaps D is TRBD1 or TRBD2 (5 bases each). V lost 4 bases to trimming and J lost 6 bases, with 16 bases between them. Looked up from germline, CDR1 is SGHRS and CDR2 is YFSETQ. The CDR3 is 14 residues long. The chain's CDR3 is CASSPEAGRKTQYF. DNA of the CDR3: TGCGCCAGCAGCCCGGAGGCAGGGCGCAAGACCCAGTACTTC.

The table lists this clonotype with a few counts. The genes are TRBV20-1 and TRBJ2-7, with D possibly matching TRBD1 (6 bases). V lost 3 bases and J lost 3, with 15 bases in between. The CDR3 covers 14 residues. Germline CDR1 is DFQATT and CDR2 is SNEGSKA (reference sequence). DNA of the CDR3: TGCAGTGCTAGGCCGATGAGGGGGATCTACGAGCAGTACTTC. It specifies CSARPMRGIYEQYF.

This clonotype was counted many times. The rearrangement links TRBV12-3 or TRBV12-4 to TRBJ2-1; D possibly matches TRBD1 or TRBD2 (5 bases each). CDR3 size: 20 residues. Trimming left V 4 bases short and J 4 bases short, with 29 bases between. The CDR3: CASSSSAGTSQKGGYNEQFF. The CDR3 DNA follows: TGTGCCAGCAGTTCCTCAGCCGGGACGTCCCAAAAAGGTGGTTACAATGAGCAGTTCTTC.